This is a list of T cell receptor beta chains from one sample in a study of T cell repertoires in cytomegalovirus infection. TCRdb re-called the reads through MiXCR, storing one row per CDR3 protein. The sample includes about 740,000 distinct CDR3 sequences, 35% to 45% of them seen just once. The source material was PBMCs. The receptors shown here come from a human donor in good health (CMV status not recorded). Some clones in this sample may be carry-over from other donors' samples. Each CDR3 is given with its conserved first and last residue. Each record gives: D gene, clone size, J gene, V gene, CDR3 DNA, CDR3 protein. A D gene is named only where the DNA matches it firmly. Not every row has a clone size; where given, it reads once, few, many or a size class.

d_gene: .
abundance: .
j_gene: TRBJ1-2
v_gene: TRBV6-5
CDR3nt: TGTGCCAGCAGTATCCGGGACACCTATGGCTACACCTTC
CDR3aa: CASSIRDTYGYTF

d_gene: .
abundance: .
j_gene: TRBJ2-7
v_gene: TRBV7-2
CDR3nt: TGTGCCAGCAGGGCAGGGGGGGTCTCCTACGAGCAGTACTTC
CDR3aa: CASRAGGVSYEQYF

d_gene: .
abundance: .
j_gene: TRBJ1-2
v_gene: TRBV6-2/TRBV6-3
CDR3nt: TGTGCCAGCAGTTACAATAGGGGAGGGACTTATGGCTACACCTTC
CDR3aa: CASSYNRGGTYGYTF

d_gene: TRBD2
abundance: .
j_gene: TRBJ2-7
v_gene: TRBV4-1
CDR3nt: TGCGCCAGCAGCCAAGACTTCGGACTAGTTTTGGTCTACGAGCAGTACTTC
CDR3aa: CASSQDFGLVLVYEQYF

d_gene: .
abundance: .
j_gene: TRBJ2-5
v_gene: TRBV11-1
CDR3nt: TGTGCCAGCAGCTTAGCGACGGGACGGGGCGAGACCCAGTACTTC
CDR3aa: CASSLATGRGETQYF

d_gene: .
abundance: many
j_gene: TRBJ2-7
v_gene: TRBV7-2
CDR3nt: TGTGCCAGCAGCTTATCGGCGGGTTCCTACGAGCAGTACTTC
CDR3aa: CASSLSAGSYEQYF

d_gene: .
abundance: few
j_gene: TRBJ2-7
v_gene: TRBV6-6
CDR3nt: TGTGCCAGCAGTTACTCGATTCGACAGAACTACGAGCAGTACTTC
CDR3aa: CASSYSIRQNYEQYF

d_gene: .
abundance: .
j_gene: TRBJ1-5
v_gene: TRBV2
CDR3nt: TGTGCCAGCCAGCTGACCGAACACACAAGTCAGCCCCAGCATTTT
CDR3aa: CASQLTEHTSQPQHF

d_gene: TRBD2
abundance: few
j_gene: TRBJ2-1
v_gene: TRBV10-3
CDR3nt: TGTGCCATCAGGGCGACTAGCGGGAGGGATCGGGCCTACAATGAGCAGTTCTTC
CDR3aa: CAIRATSGRDRAYNEQFF

d_gene: .
abundance: .
j_gene: TRBJ2-7
v_gene: TRBV12-3/TRBV12-4
CDR3nt: TGTGTCAGCAGCCCCTCGGGCTATATCCCCGAGGAGTACTTC
CDR3aa: CVSSPSGYIPEEYF

d_gene: .
abundance: .
j_gene: TRBJ1-1
v_gene: TRBV6-1
CDR3nt: TGTGCCAGCAGGGCTAATCAGGGGAACACTGAAGCTTTCTTT
CDR3aa: CASRANQGNTEAFF

d_gene: TRBD1
abundance: .
j_gene: TRBJ1-5
v_gene: TRBV7-2
CDR3nt: TGTGCCAGCAGCCAGACAGGGACGGTTCAGCCCCAGCATTTT
CDR3aa: CASSQTGTVQPQHF

d_gene: TRBD2
abundance: .
j_gene: TRBJ2-1
v_gene: TRBV28
CDR3nt: TGTGCCAGCAGTTCCTTGACTAGCGGCTATGAAAATGAGCAGTTCTTC
CDR3aa: CASSSLTSGYENEQFF

d_gene: TRBD2
abundance: many
j_gene: TRBJ2-7
v_gene: TRBV6-2/TRBV6-3
CDR3nt: TGTGCCAGCCGACTAGCGGGAGTTCACGAGCAGTACTTC
CDR3aa: CASRLAGVHEQYF

d_gene: .
abundance: few
j_gene: TRBJ2-2
v_gene: TRBV6-2/TRBV6-3
CDR3nt: TGTGCCAGCACCTATCCTGGGCACACCGGGGAGCTGTTTTTT
CDR3aa: CASTYPGHTGELFF

d_gene: .
abundance: .
j_gene: TRBJ1-5
v_gene: TRBV7-6
CDR3nt: TGTGCCAGCAGCTTAGATGCGGGGGGTAGCAATCAGCCCAAGCATTTT
CDR3aa: CASSLDAGGSNQPKHF

d_gene: .
abundance: .
j_gene: TRBJ1-1
v_gene: TRBV10-3
CDR3nt: TGTGCCATCAGTGGACACACTGATGCCTTAAACACTGAAGCTTTCTTT
CDR3aa: CAISGHTDALNTEAFF

d_gene: .
abundance: many
j_gene: TRBJ1-1
v_gene: TRBV7-9
CDR3nt: TGTGCCAGCAGCTTAAACCAGAACACTGAAGCTTTCTTT
CDR3aa: CASSLNQNTEAFF

d_gene: .
abundance: few
j_gene: TRBJ2-3
v_gene: TRBV5-1
CDR3nt: TGCGCCAGCAGCTTGGTCGTGCGGGCTGCGGGAGATACGCAGTATTTT
CDR3aa: CASSLVVRAAGDTQYF

d_gene: TRBD1
abundance: .
j_gene: TRBJ2-2
v_gene: TRBV15
CDR3nt: TGTGCCACCAGCAGGGGGACAGTGCGGAACACCGGGGAGCTGTTTTTT
CDR3aa: CATSRGTVRNTGELFF

d_gene: TRBD2
abundance: many
j_gene: TRBJ2-5
v_gene: TRBV7-2
CDR3nt: TGTGCCAGCAGCTCGGGACTAGCGGGGAGGGCCCAAGAGACCCAGTACTTC
CDR3aa: CASSSGLAGRAQETQYF

d_gene: .
abundance: .
j_gene: TRBJ1-4
v_gene: TRBV6-1
CDR3nt: TGTGCCAGCAGTGAAGTTATCCCGACGGGTGAAAAACTGTTTTTT
CDR3aa: CASSEVIPTGEKLFF

d_gene: .
abundance: .
j_gene: TRBJ1-1
v_gene: TRBV5-5
CDR3nt: TGTGCCAGCAGCTTAAGCGTAACGAGCACTGAAGCTTTCTTT
CDR3aa: CASSLSVTSTEAFF

d_gene: TRBD2
abundance: .
j_gene: TRBJ2-1
v_gene: TRBV9
CDR3nt: TGTGCCAGCAGCGACCGGCTAGCGGGGAGTAATGAGCAGTTCTTC
CDR3aa: CASSDRLAGSNEQFF

d_gene: .
abundance: .
j_gene: TRBJ2-7
v_gene: TRBV7-2
CDR3nt: TGTGCCAGCAGCTTAGTCCAGTACTCCTACGAGCAGTACTTC
CDR3aa: CASSLVQYSYEQYF

d_gene: .
abundance: few
j_gene: TRBJ2-1
v_gene: TRBV4-2
CDR3nt: TGTGCCAGCAGCCAAGCTGGGGGACTTCTCAATGAGCAGTTCTTC
CDR3aa: CASSQAGGLLNEQFF

d_gene: .
abundance: few
j_gene: TRBJ2-1
v_gene: TRBV20-1
CDR3nt: TGCAGTGCTAGAGGTTCACTAGCCTCGGTAGATGAGCAGTTCTTC
CDR3aa: CSARGSLASVDEQFF

d_gene: .
abundance: .
j_gene: TRBJ2-5
v_gene: TRBV24-1
CDR3nt: TGTGCCACCAATCAGGGGTTACAAGAGACCCAGTACTTC
CDR3aa: CATNQGLQETQYF

d_gene: TRBD1
abundance: few
j_gene: TRBJ1-1
v_gene: TRBV7-9
CDR3nt: TGTGCCAGCAGCCAGACAGGGTTGGTGGGGGAAGCTTTCTTT
CDR3aa: CASSQTGLVGEAFF

d_gene: .
abundance: few
j_gene: TRBJ2-3
v_gene: TRBV6-1
CDR3nt: TGTGCCAGCAGCCAACAACGATGGGCTGACACAGATACGCAGTATTTT
CDR3aa: CASSQQRWADTDTQYF

d_gene: .
abundance: .
j_gene: TRBJ2-1
v_gene: TRBV7-8
CDR3nt: TGTGCCAGCAGCACGGGACTTCGGGTGGTCGATGAGCAGTTCTTC
CDR3aa: CASSTGLRVVDEQFF

d_gene: .
abundance: .
j_gene: TRBJ1-2
v_gene: TRBV25-1
CDR3nt: TGTGCCAGCAGTGGGTCCCGGGGGTTTTCCTATGGCTACACCTTC
CDR3aa: CASSGSRGFSYGYTF

d_gene: .
abundance: .
j_gene: TRBJ1-2
v_gene: TRBV20-1
CDR3nt: TGCAGTGCTAGAGTCGGCAGGGGACGAAACGGCTACACCTTC
CDR3aa: CSARVGRGRNGYTF

d_gene: TRBD2
abundance: .
j_gene: TRBJ2-3
v_gene: TRBV6-1
CDR3nt: TGTGCCAGCACCCCTAGCGGCCTGGGGGATACGCAGTATTTT
CDR3aa: CASTPSGLGDTQYF

d_gene: TRBD1
abundance: few
j_gene: TRBJ1-2
v_gene: TRBV4-1
CDR3nt: TGCGCCAGCAGCCAAGAAAATGGACAGGGGGTGCCAGGGGGCTATGGCTACACCTTC
CDR3aa: CASSQENGQGVPGGYGYTF

d_gene: TRBD2
abundance: many
j_gene: TRBJ2-2
v_gene: TRBV28
CDR3nt: TGTGCCAGCAGCTCCGGGACTAGCGGGGGCCCGGGGACCGGGGAGCTGTTTTTT
CDR3aa: CASSSGTSGGPGTGELFF

d_gene: .
abundance: .
j_gene: TRBJ1-1
v_gene: TRBV5-6
CDR3nt: TGTGCCAGCAGCTTGCGGGGTTTTGACACTGAAGCTTTCTTT
CDR3aa: CASSLRGFDTEAFF

d_gene: .
abundance: .
j_gene: TRBJ2-4
v_gene: TRBV28
CDR3nt: TGTGCCAGCAGTTCCATTTGGGCCGGGGACGAAAACATTCAGTACTTC
CDR3aa: CASSSIWAGDENIQYF

d_gene: .
abundance: .
j_gene: TRBJ1-2
v_gene: TRBV12-3/TRBV12-4
CDR3nt: TGTGCCAGCAGCTTCTTCTATGGGGCAGAACCCCTCTATGGCTACACCTTC
CDR3aa: CASSFFYGAEPLYGYTF

d_gene: .
abundance: few
j_gene: TRBJ1-2
v_gene: TRBV19
CDR3nt: TGTGCCAGTAACCAGAGGGGGGATGGCTACACCTTC
CDR3aa: CASNQRGDGYTF

d_gene: .
abundance: .
j_gene: TRBJ1-2
v_gene: TRBV7-7
CDR3nt: TGTGCTAGCAGCCCCTTGTCAACTGGGACCTATGGCTACACCTTC
CDR3aa: CASSPLSTGTYGYTF

d_gene: .
abundance: few
j_gene: TRBJ2-1
v_gene: TRBV7-8
CDR3nt: TGTGCCAGCAGATACCGGGACATCTACAATGAGCAGTTCTTC
CDR3aa: CASRYRDIYNEQFF

d_gene: .
abundance: .
j_gene: TRBJ1-1
v_gene: TRBV19
CDR3nt: TGTGCCAGTAGTATTGAGAGGAACACTGAAGCTTTCTTT
CDR3aa: CASSIERNTEAFF

d_gene: .
abundance: .
j_gene: TRBJ2-1
v_gene: TRBV28
CDR3nt: TGTGCCAGCAAGCCCTCGGGAGTCAATGAGCAGTTCTTC
CDR3aa: CASKPSGVNEQFF

d_gene: TRBD1
abundance: few
j_gene: TRBJ1-5
v_gene: TRBV28
CDR3nt: TGTGCCAGCAGTTTGGGTGACAGGGCAGGTCAGCCCCAGCATTTT
CDR3aa: CASSLGDRAGQPQHF

d_gene: .
abundance: .
j_gene: TRBJ1-1
v_gene: TRBV4-2
CDR3nt: TGTGCCAGCAGCCCACCCTCTGGGGGGGCTGTGGGCACTGAAGCTTTCTTT
CDR3aa: CASSPPSGGAVGTEAFF

d_gene: .
abundance: few
j_gene: TRBJ1-1
v_gene: TRBV10-3
CDR3nt: TGTGCCATCAGTATCAGCCACACTGAAGCTTTCTTT
CDR3aa: CAISISHTEAFF

d_gene: TRBD1
abundance: .
j_gene: TRBJ1-5
v_gene: TRBV10-3
CDR3nt: TGTGCCCTCAGTGATATCGACAGGGGTTTGCAGCCCCAGCATTTT
CDR3aa: CALSDIDRGLQPQHF